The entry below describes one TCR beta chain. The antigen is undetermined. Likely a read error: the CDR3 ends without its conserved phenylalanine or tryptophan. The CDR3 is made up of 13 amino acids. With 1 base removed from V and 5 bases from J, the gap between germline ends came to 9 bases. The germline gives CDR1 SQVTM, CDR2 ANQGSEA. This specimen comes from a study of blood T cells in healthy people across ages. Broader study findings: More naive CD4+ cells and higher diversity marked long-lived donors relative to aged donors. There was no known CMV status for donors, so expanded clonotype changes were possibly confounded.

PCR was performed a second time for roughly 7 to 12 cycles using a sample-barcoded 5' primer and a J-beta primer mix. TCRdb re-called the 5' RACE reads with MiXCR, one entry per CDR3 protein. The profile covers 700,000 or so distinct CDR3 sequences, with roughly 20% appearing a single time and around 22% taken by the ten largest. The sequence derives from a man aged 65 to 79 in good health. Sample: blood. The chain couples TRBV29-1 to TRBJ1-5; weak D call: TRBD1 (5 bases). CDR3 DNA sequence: TGCAGCGTTGAAGTCGGGACGGATCAGCCCCAGCATCTT. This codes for CSVEVGTDQPQHL.